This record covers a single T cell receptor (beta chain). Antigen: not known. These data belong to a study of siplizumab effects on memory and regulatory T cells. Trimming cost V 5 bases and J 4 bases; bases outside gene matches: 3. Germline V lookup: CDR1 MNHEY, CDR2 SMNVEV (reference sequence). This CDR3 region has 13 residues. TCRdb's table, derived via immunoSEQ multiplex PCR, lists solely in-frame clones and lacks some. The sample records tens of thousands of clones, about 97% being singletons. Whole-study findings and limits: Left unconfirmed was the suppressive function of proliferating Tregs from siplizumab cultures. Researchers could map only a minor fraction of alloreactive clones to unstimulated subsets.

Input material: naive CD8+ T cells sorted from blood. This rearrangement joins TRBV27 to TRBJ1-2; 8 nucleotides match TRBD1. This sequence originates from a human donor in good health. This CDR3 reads CASSNGQGYGYTF. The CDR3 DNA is TGTGCCAGCAGTAATGGACAGGGCTATGGCTACACCTTC.